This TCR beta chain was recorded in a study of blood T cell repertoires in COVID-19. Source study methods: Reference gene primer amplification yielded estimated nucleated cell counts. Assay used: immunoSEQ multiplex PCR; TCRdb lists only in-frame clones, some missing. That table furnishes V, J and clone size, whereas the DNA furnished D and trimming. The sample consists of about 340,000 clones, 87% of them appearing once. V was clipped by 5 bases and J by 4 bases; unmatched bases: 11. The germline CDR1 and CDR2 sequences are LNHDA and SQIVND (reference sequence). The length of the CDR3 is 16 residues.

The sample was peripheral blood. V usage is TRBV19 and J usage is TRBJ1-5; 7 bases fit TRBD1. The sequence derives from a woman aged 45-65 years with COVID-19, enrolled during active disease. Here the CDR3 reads CASSFRQGAINQPQHF. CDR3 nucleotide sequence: TGTGCCAGTAGTTTCAGACAGGGAGCGATTAATCAGCCCCAGCATTTT.